The rows below give T cell receptor beta chains drawn from one sample of a study of early T cells in non-severe SARS-CoV-2 infection. TCRdb reprocessed the 5' RACE reads via MiXCR and lists one record per CDR3 protein. This sample has about 56,000 distinct CDR3 sequences, with about 10% found just once. Sequenced input: whole blood. The receptors stem from an adult who was a healthcare worker with PCR-confirmed SARS-CoV-2 infection or an uninfected control (not recorded which). The CDR3 runs from the conserved cysteine through the conserved F or W. D genes are given only for firm matches.

D: TRBD2; V: TRBV11-2; CDR3: CASSLPTSGSIPEQYF
D: .; V: TRBV7-2; CDR3: CASSLDRGLPYEQYF
D: .; V: TRBV7-9; CDR3: CASSPVGREYSDEQFF
D: .; V: TRBV20-1; CDR3: CSAVRPLYEQYF
D: TRBD2; V: TRBV5-4; CDR3: CASSLVSGRADEQFF
D: .; V: TRBV6-6; CDR3: CASSYSTAHTGELFF
D: TRBD1; V: TRBV5-1; CDR3: CASSAGQTASYGYTF
D: .; V: TRBV7-3; CDR3: CASSLNLGGEAFF
D: .; V: TRBV12-3/TRBV12-4; CDR3: CASSPGQKHSNQPQHF
D: TRBD2; V: TRBV6-1; CDR3: CASSEARRASGKYNEQFF
D: .; V: TRBV12-3/TRBV12-4; CDR3: CASIPGGGRYGYTF
D: .; V: TRBV7-3; CDR3: CASSFHGSGEQFF
D: TRBD1; V: TRBV20-1; CDR3: CSARDPPRQGYYEQYF
D: TRBD1; V: TRBV5-1; CDR3: CASRTGVEQFF
D: .; V: TRBV20-1; CDR3: CSARPAFTEQYF
D: .; V: TRBV20-1; CDR3: CSAPRTEPPETQYF
D: TRBD1; V: TRBV2; CDR3: CASRRDSQETQYF
D: .; V: TRBV11-2; CDR3: CASSSQRSRYEQYF
D: .; V: TRBV11-2; CDR3: CASSLSATGELFF
D: .; V: TRBV20-1; CDR3: CSAARRELGTDTQYF
D: TRBD2; V: TRBV5-1; CDR3: CASSGTSGISTDTQYF
D: .; V: TRBV7-9; CDR3: CASREGVETQYF
D: .; V: TRBV15; CDR3: CATSRLTDNYEQYF
D: .; V: TRBV3-1; CDR3: CASSQGGIPNYGYTF
D: .; V: TRBV2; CDR3: CASAASFYGYTF
D: TRBD1; V: TRBV2; CDR3: CASSRDRGSYNEQFF
D: .; V: TRBV7-9; CDR3: CANQGGPIDEQYF
D: TRBD2; V: TRBV5-1; CDR3: CASSLFSGSRSSYNEQFF
D: .; V: TRBV5-5; CDR3: CASSGGTSTSYNEQFF
D: .; V: TRBV6-6; CDR3: CASSYSLRRNTEAFF
D: .; V: TRBV3-1; CDR3: CASSRGDEQFF
D: TRBD2; V: TRBV5-4; CDR3: CASTERGGRGTDTQYF
D: TRBD2; V: TRBV7-2; CDR3: CASSPSGTSTDTQYF
D: TRBD1; V: TRBV3-1; CDR3: CASSQGQGRAIQYF
D: .; V: TRBV30; CDR3: CAWTRDNYEQYF
D: .; V: TRBV7-3; CDR3: CASSMGLPYNEQFF
D: TRBD2; V: TRBV19; CDR3: CASSASAGGSYNEQFF
D: .; V: TRBV6-2/TRBV6-3; CDR3: CASSYRLARETQYF
D: TRBD1; V: TRBV20-1; CDR3: CSASRDRRFQETQYF
D: .; V: TRBV3-1; CDR3: CASSQGQGVIYEQYF
D: .; V: TRBV4-2; CDR3: CASSQDYGGYTEAFF
D: TRBD2; V: TRBV6-2/TRBV6-3; CDR3: CASTSGAGTRYNEQFF
D: TRBD2; V: TRBV29-1; CDR3: CSVLIGQGSLAGGPRNIQYF
D: TRBD1; V: TRBV19; CDR3: CASTPGRDRGEQYF
D: .; V: TRBV6-1; CDR3: CASRRTPSTDTQYF
D: .; V: TRBV5-5; CDR3: CASSLPRGATEAFF
D: .; V: TRBV29-1; CDR3: CSVNENYGYTF
D: TRBD2; V: TRBV7-2; CDR3: CASSLGAGVLTDTQYF